The text below deals with one T cell receptor beta chain. The target antigen is unknown. The CDR3 end is not reached by the read, which stops 3 residues before it; the germline J gene fills it in. Per germline, CDR1 LNHDA and CDR2 SQIVND (reference sequence). The CDR3 covers 16 residues. Trimming at V came to 10 bases and at J to 3 bases, leaving 14 bases not matched to a gene. The data belong to a study of T cells in women clearing cervical HPV infection. Turning to the study itself: Only a few women had HLA typing results available.

Study-level points and caveats: Cases and controls were distinguished at AUC approximately 0.8 by richness and V genes.

Profiling relied on immunoSEQ multiplex PCR, and the TCRdb table lists in-frame clones only, not all of them. In total, the table holds fewer than 35,000 clones. Sequencing was done on a sample of blood buffy coat. The rearrangement links TRBV19 to TRBJ2-2; the match to TRBD2 covers 7 bases. This TCR derives from a woman between 18 and 75 years old with a cervical HPV16 infection that either progressed to CIN3+ or cleared (not recorded which). CDR3 DNA (partial): TGTGCCACCTCGGCGGCGGGAGTGCGAGACACCGGGGAG. This sequence encodes CATSAAGVRDTGE. The whole CDR3 reads CATSAAGVRDTGELFF.